A selection of T cell receptor beta chains follows, all from one sample in a study of regulatory T cells in long-lasting Graves disease. TCRdb itself ran the multiplex PCR reads through MiXCR, one entry per CDR3 protein. The table has roughly 560,000 distinct CDR3 sequences, around 11% seen once. The same sample was also studied in work on T cells in Graves' hyperthyroidism and ophthalmopathy.

The sample consisted of peripheral blood mononuclear cells (PBMCs), taken at new diagnosis, from a patient treated with antithyroid drugs. The source of these receptors is a woman aged 25-40 years with Graves disease. Both conserved end residues are part of each CDR3. The D gene is left open where the match is weak. Expanded clones are given a class, and other clones once, few, many or no size at all.

J | V | D | size | DNA | CDR3
TRBJ1-4 | TRBV20-1 | TRBD1 | many | TGCAGTGCTGGGCCGACAGGGCTAAATGAAAAACTGTTTTTT | CSAGPTGLNEKLFF
TRBJ2-2 | TRBV7-9 | TRBD2 | NA | TGTGCCAGCAGCCGGGACTACTCGAACACCGGGGAGCTGTTTTTT | CASSRDYSNTGELFF
TRBJ1-1 | TRBV27 | TRBD1 | many | TGTGCCAGCAGTTTATTGGGACAGATTGGCACTGAAGCTTTCTTT | CASSLLGQIGTEAFF
TRBJ1-5 | TRBV4-1 | NA | many | TGCGCCAGCAGCCAAGAAAACATTAGGGGAACCCAGCATTTT | CASSQENIRGTQHF
TRBJ2-3 | TRBV6-5 | NA | NA | TGTGCCAGCAGTTACTCGAGTCGTGGACGTACAGATACGCAGTATTTT | CASSYSSRGRTDTQYF
TRBJ2-1 | TRBV6-5 | NA | NA | TGTGCCAGCAGTTCTCCCGGGACCGCTGAGCAGTTCTTC | CASSSPGTAEQFF
TRBJ2-3 | TRBV3-1 | TRBD2 | many | TGTGCCAGCAGCCAAGGACTAGCGGGAGGCCGTGTCACAGATACGCAGTATTTT | CASSQGLAGGRVTDTQYF
TRBJ1-3 | TRBV5-1 | NA | few | TGTGCCAGCAGCTTGGATGGGTACACCATATATTTT | CASSLDGYTIYF
TRBJ1-1 | TRBV28 | NA | many | TGTGCCAGCAGCTACCCGGCCCGGGCCCACGCGGCTGAAGCTTTCTTT | CASSYPARAHAAEAFF
TRBJ2-1 | TRBV15 | TRBD1 | many | TGTGCCACCAGCAGAGACCAGGGGGCTGTAGATGAGCAGTTCTTC | CATSRDQGAVDEQFF
TRBJ2-5 | TRBV6-2/TRBV6-3 | NA | NA | TGTGCCAGCAGTTACTCTTTGCCCCAAGAGACCCAGTACTTC | CASSYSLPQETQYF
TRBJ1-2 | TRBV12-3/TRBV12-4 | NA | medium-sized | TGTGCCAGCAGTTTAGCTGGGACCTTCTATGGCTACACCTTC | CASSLAGTFYGYTF
TRBJ2-1 | TRBV29-1 | NA | NA | TGCAGCGGAACAGCCACCTACAATGAGCAGTTCTTC | CSGTATYNEQFF
TRBJ1-1 | TRBV30 | NA | many | TGTGCCTGGAAGGGAGAGCTGCTGGGGAACACTGAAGCTTTCTTT | CAWKGELLGNTEAFF
TRBJ2-1 | TRBV13 | NA | NA | TGTGCCAGCAGCTTAGAGTTGGGGCCGGGGAAGCAGTTCTTC | CASSLELGPGKQFF
TRBJ1-5 | TRBV19 | NA | many | TGTGCACGTCCCGGGCGGCGCAATCAGCCCCAGCATTTT | CARPGRRNQPQHF
TRBJ2-3 | TRBV30 | TRBD2 | many | TGTGCCTGGAGTGGGCTAGCGGGGACAGATACGCAGTATTTT | CAWSGLAGTDTQYF
TRBJ2-1 | TRBV2 | NA | many | TGTGCCAGCAGGGACCGGGACTCGCCAGGGGATGAGCAGTTCTTC | CASRDRDSPGDEQFF
TRBJ2-7 | TRBV20-1 | TRBD2 | few | TGCAGTGCTAAGGGGGCTAGCGGGATAGCGGGGGAGCAGTACTTC | CSAKGASGIAGEQYF
TRBJ2-7 | TRBV7-9 | NA | NA | TGTGCCAGCAGCTATTCGGGACGTCACTACGAGCAGTACTTC | CASSYSGRHYEQYF
TRBJ2-7 | TRBV28 | TRBD2 | many | TGTGCCAGCAGTTTATACGGGGGGTCCTACGAGCAGTACTTC | CASSLYGGSYEQYF
TRBJ2-1 | TRBV14 | NA | many | TGTGCCAGCAGCCCTTCTACCAGTTGGTACAATGAGCAGTTCTTC | CASSPSTSWYNEQFF
TRBJ1-1 | TRBV7-2 | NA | many | TGCGCCAGCAGACGGACTCCAAACACTGAAGCTTTCTTT | CASRRTPNTEAFF
TRBJ1-6 | TRBV27 | NA | many | TGTGCCAGCAGTTTATATAGTAAGGGCCGCGGTTCACCCCTCCACTTT | CASSLYSKGRGSPLHF
TRBJ1-5 | TRBV27 | TRBD1 | many | TGTGCCAGCAGTTTAGGGGCAGGGGGCCTTCAGCCCCAGCATTTT | CASSLGAGGLQPQHF
TRBJ1-2 | TRBV12-3/TRBV12-4 | NA | many | TGTGCCAGCAGTTTAGGGGGGCGCAGGGCCTATGGCTACACCTTC | CASSLGGRRAYGYTF
TRBJ2-1 | TRBV11-2 | TRBD2 | many | TGTGCCAGCAGCCACATCCCGGGACTAGCGGGTGTTACGAGCTCCTACAATGAGCAGTTCTTC | CASSHIPGLAGVTSSYNEQFF
TRBJ1-3 | TRBV9 | NA | many | TGTGCCAGCAGCGCCTCCAATACGGGCTCTGGAAACACCATATATTTT | CASSASNTGSGNTIYF
TRBJ1-1 | TRBV18 | NA | many | TGTGCCAGCAGCGCCGGACAGAACACTGAAGCTTTCTTT | CASSAGQNTEAFF
TRBJ1-2 | TRBV20-1 | NA | many | TGCAGTGCTAGTGAAGGGGCGTCTGGCTACACCTTC | CSASEGASGYTF
TRBJ2-7 | TRBV11-2 | NA | NA | TGTGCCAGCAGCCAAGACACGGGGGCACCCTACGAGCAGTACTTC | CASSQDTGAPYEQYF
TRBJ2-1 | TRBV18 | TRBD2 | many | TGTGCCAGCTCACCTACCGGACTAGCGAGGATCAATGAGCAGTTCTTC | CASSPTGLARINEQFF
TRBJ1-4 | TRBV2 | TRBD1 | many | TGTGCCACCAGGTTCCAGGGGGCAACTGAAAAACTGTTTTTT | CATRFQGATEKLFF
TRBJ2-7 | TRBV14 | TRBD2 | NA | TGTGCCAGCAGCCAAGTTAAAGCGGGAGGGCCCCCGAATGAGCAGTACTTC | CASSQVKAGGPPNEQYF
TRBJ1-1 | TRBV10-3 | TRBD1 | many | TGTGCCGCTTCCGTGGGACAGTCGAACACTGAAGCTTTCTTT | CAASVGQSNTEAFF
TRBJ1-2 | TRBV7-2 | NA | many | TGTGCCAGCAGCTCCTGGACAGCCTCTAACTATGGCTACACCTTC | CASSSWTASNYGYTF
TRBJ2-3 | TRBV19 | NA | few | TGTGCCAGTAATTATGATGGACGGCCTAGCACAGATACGCAGTATTTT | CASNYDGRPSTDTQYF
TRBJ2-1 | TRBV19 | TRBD2 | few | TGTGCCAGTAGTATCGTTGCCGGGACTAGCGGGAGGGCCTTTTACAATGAGCAGTTCTTC | CASSIVAGTSGRAFYNEQFF
TRBJ2-2 | TRBV6-1 | NA | few | TGTGCCAGTAAGGGGCTCACCGGGGAGCTGTTTTTT | CASKGLTGELFF
TRBJ1-1 | TRBV2 | NA | many | TGTGCCAGCAGTGGGGGGGGCTGGACTGAAGCTTTCTTT | CASSGGGWTEAFF
TRBJ1-6 | TRBV6-1 | NA | many | TGTGCCAGCAATAAAGAGAGCTCCTATAATTCACCCCTCCACTTT | CASNKESSYNSPLHF
TRBJ1-1 | TRBV15 | NA | many | TGTGCCACCAGCAGAGTGGGGCAGGGCTTTGCTTTCTTT | CATSRVGQGFAFF
TRBJ2-5 | TRBV20-1 | NA | NA | TGCAGTGCTAGAGCGGCAGTCCAAGAGACCCAGTACTTC | CSARAAVQETQYF
TRBJ2-7 | TRBV7-8 | NA | many | TGTGCCAGCAGCTTAAGGCTGGAAAACGAGCAGTACTTC | CASSLRLENEQYF
TRBJ1-3 | TRBV5-5 | NA | NA | TGTGCCAGCAGCTTGGCCAGAAGCTCTGGAAACACCATATATTTT | CASSLARSSGNTIYF
TRBJ1-2 | TRBV10-3 | NA | many | TGTGCCATCAGAGGACACAGCTATGGCTACACCTTC | CAIRGHSYGYTF
TRBJ1-5 | TRBV28 | TRBD1 | NA | TGTGCCACCCGGGACAGTCTTATACCCCAGCATTTT | CATRDSLIPQHF
TRBJ1-3 | TRBV6-5 | NA | few | TGTGCCAGCAGTTACTCCTGGCCAGGGCCTGGAAACACCATATATTTT | CASSYSWPGPGNTIYF
TRBJ1-1 | TRBV5-4 | NA | many | TGTGCCAGCAGCATGACTACGAATACTGAAGCTTTCTTT | CASSMTTNTEAFF
TRBJ2-3 | TRBV28 | NA | many | TGTGCCAGCAGCCGAAGCGGAAGCACAGATACGCAGTATTTT | CASSRSGSTDTQYF
TRBJ2-3 | TRBV7-3 | NA | few | TGTGCCAGCAACAGTAGCGGGACCTCAGGGGGCCTACGGTATTTT | CASNSSGTSGGLRYF
TRBJ1-6 | TRBV20-1 | NA | many | TGCAGTGCTAGAGATTCAGGCCCCAATTCACCCCTCCACTTT | CSARDSGPNSPLHF